This T cell receptor beta chain was observed in a study of T cell responses to AZD1222 COVID-19 vaccine. Notes on this clone: The antigen remains undetermined.

Study-level findings and limits: The span of vaccine-associated CD4 TCRs extended across spike, with dominance at 160-218 and 743-854.

Germline-derived CDR1 and CDR2 are SGHRS and YFSETQ. The germline V and J ends were trimmed by 3 bases and 7 bases, with 16 bases remaining between them. This CDR3 spans 14 amino acids. Profiling relied on immunoSEQ multiplex PCR, and the TCRdb table lists in-frame clones only, not all of them. In the table there are about 190,000 clones, about 92% of which are singletons. This receptor was taken from an adult in good health. Material: peripheral blood, obtained on day 0 of AZD1222 vaccination. The rearrangement joins TRBV5-1 to TRBJ2-5, with a possible D match to TRBD2 (6 bases). CDR3 in amino acids: CASSYGGTLRTQYF. In nucleotides, the CDR3 is TGCGCCAGCAGCTATGGGGGGACCCTCAGGACCCAGTACTTC.